Listed here is a single T cell receptor beta chain. Antigen unknown. This specimen belongs to a study of regulatory and conventional T cells in RAG deficiency. Study outcomes and limitations: In Omenn syndrome, Treg and Tconv repertoires overlapped >90%.

Profiled with immunoSEQ multiplex PCR; TCRdb holds only in-frame clones, not every one. The table includes about 50,000 clones, about 87% detected once. Conventional CD4+ T cells were sorted from blood as CD25-low CD127-high cells. The CDR3 has 18 residues. Per germline, CDR1 KGHSH and CDR2 LQKENI. Trimming cost V 1 base and J 0 bases; bases outside gene matches: 2. These same records also appear under a second study, on regulatory T cells. That report notes: Primers: 52 TRBV forward and 13 TRBJ reverse.

Material for sequencing was CD4+ effector T cells sorted from blood. V gene TRBV18 combines with J gene TRBJ2-3; TRBD2 aligns across 15 bases. This TCR was sampled from a human donor in good health. CDR3 sequence reads: CASSPQGLAGGSTDTQYF. DNA of the CDR3: TGTGCCAGCTCACCACAAGGACTAGCGGGGGGGAGCACAGATACGCAGTATTTT.